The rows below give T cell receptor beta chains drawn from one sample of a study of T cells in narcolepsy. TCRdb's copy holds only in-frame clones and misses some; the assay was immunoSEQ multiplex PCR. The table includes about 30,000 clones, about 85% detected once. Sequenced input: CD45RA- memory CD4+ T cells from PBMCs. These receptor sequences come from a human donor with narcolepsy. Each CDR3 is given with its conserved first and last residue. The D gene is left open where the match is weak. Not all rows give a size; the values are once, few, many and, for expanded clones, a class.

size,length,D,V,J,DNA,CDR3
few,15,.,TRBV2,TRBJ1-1,TGTGCCAGCACCAAGGACGGGGGATTGAACACTGAAGCTTTCTTT,CASTKDGGLNTEAFF
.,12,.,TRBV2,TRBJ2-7,TGTGCCAGCACTCATCAGGATTACGAGCAGTACTTC,CASTHQDYEQYF
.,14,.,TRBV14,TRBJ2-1,TGTGCCAGCAGCGCAGGACTCCTTTCGAATGAGCAGTTCTTC,CASSAGLLSNEQFF
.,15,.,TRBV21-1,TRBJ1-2,TGTGCCAGCAGCATTAGACAGGGGGCCTGCTATGGCTACACCTTC,CASSIRQGACYGYTF
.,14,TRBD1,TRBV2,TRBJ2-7,TGTGCCAGCAGTGGACAGGGTGGGTCGTACGAGCAGTACTTC,CASSGQGGSYEQYF
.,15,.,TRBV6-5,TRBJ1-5,TGTGCCAGCAGTTACTCGTCAGATAGCAATCAGCCCCAGCATTTT,CASSYSSDSNQPQHF
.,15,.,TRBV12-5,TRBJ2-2,TGTGCTAGTGGTTTGTTGGCGGGAAACACCGGGGAGCTGTTTTTT,CASGLLAGNTGELFF
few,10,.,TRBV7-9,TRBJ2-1,TGTGCCGGAGGTTACAATGAGCAGTTCTTC,CAGGYNEQFF
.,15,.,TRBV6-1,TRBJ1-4,TGTGCCAGCAGTGTCTCCGGACGGAGTAATGAAAAACTGTTTTTT,CASSVSGRSNEKLFF
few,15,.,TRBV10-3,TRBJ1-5,TGTGCCATCAGTGAGTCGAGGGAGGGAGCTCAGCCCCAGCATTTT,CAISESREGAQPQHF
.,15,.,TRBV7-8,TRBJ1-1,TGTGCCAGCAGCTCCCAGGCAAGGTCATCCACTGAAGCTTTCTTT,CASSSQARSSTEAFF
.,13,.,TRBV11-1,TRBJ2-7,TGTGCCAGCAGCTCCCCCCCGGGGTACGAGCAGTACTTC,CASSSPPGYEQYF
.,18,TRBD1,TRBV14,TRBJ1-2,TGTGCCAGCAGCCAAGCAGGACAGGGAAACTTCCTTAACTATGGCTACACCTTC,CASSQAGQGNFLNYGYTF
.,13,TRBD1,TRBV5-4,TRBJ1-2,TGTGCCAGCAGCTTGCAGGCAGGGGGAGGCTACACCTTC,CASSLQAGGGYTF
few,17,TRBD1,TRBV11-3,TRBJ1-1,TGTGCCAGCAGCCGACTACAGGGGAGGGTGAGGAACACTGAAGCTTTCTTT,CASSRLQGRVRNTEAFF
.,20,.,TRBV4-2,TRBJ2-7,TGTGCCAGCAGCCAAGCTACAACCTTAAACAGGGCCGTCTTGACCTACGAGCAGTACTTC,CASSQATTLNRAVLTYEQYF
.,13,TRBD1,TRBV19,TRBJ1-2,TGTGCCAGTAAAGACAGGGAACCCGATGGCTACACCTTC,CASKDREPDGYTF
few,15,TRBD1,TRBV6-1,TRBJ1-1,TGTGCCAGCAGTGAACGACAGGGTATGAACACTGAAGCTTTCTTT,CASSERQGMNTEAFF
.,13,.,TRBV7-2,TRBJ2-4,TGTGCCAGCAGCCTGGGGCTAAAAAACATTCAGTACTTC,CASSLGLKNIQYF
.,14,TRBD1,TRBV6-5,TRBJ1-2,TGTGCCAGCAGTTGGGAACAGGGGGCGCGTGGCTACACCTTC,CASSWEQGARGYTF
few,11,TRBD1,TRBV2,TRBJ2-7,TGTGCCAGCAGTGTCGACAGGGGGACAAACTTC,CASSVDRGTNF
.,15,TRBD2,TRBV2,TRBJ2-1,TGTGCCAGCAGTGCAGGGACTAGCGGGTACAATGAGCAGTTCTTC,CASSAGTSGYNEQFF
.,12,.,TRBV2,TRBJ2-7,TGTGCCAGCAGTGCTGACAGCCACGAGCAGTACTTC,CASSADSHEQYF
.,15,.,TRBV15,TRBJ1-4,TGTGCCACCAGCAGAGGAAGGCAGGGTAATGAAAAACTGTTTTTT,CATSRGRQGNEKLFF
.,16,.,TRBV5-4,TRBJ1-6,TGTGCCAGCAGCCCGCTTTCGGGACAACTAAATTCACCCCTCCACTTT,CASSPLSGQLNSPLHF
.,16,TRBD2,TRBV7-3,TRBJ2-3,TGTGCCAGCAGCCCAGGACTAGCGGGGGCGGGAGATACGCAGTATTTT,CASSPGLAGAGDTQYF
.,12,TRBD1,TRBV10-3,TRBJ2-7,TGTGCCACCGTGGGACAGGCCTACGAGCAGTACTTC,CATVGQAYEQYF
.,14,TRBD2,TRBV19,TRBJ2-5,TGTGCCACCCGGACTAGCGGGGGTCGAGAGACCCAGTACTTC,CATRTSGGRETQYF
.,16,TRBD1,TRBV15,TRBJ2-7,TGTGCCACCAGCAGAATCAATATAGGACAGGCATACGAGCAGTACTTC,CATSRINIGQAYEQYF
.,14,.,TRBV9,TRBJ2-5,TGTGCCAGCAGCGTAGCTCCATCATCAGAGACCCAGTACTTC,CASSVAPSSETQYF
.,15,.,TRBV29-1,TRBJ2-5,TGCAGCGTTGAGTCTACGGGACGGCCTCAAGAGACCCAGTACTTC,CSVESTGRPQETQYF
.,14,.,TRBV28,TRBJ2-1,TGTGCCACCCAGTCGTCGAGCTCCTACAATGAGCAGTTCTTC,CATQSSSSYNEQFF
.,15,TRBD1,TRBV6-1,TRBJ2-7,TGTGCCAGCAGGGGGGACAGGCCAGAGGACTACGAGCAGTACTTC,CASRGDRPEDYEQYF
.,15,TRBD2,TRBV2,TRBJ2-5,TGTGCCAGCAGCGGAGGACTAGCGGGGCGGGAGACCCAGTACTTC,CASSGGLAGRETQYF
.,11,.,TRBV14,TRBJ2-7,TGTGCCAGCAGCTCATACAGCGAGCAGTACTTC,CASSSYSEQYF
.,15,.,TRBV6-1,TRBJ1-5,TGTGCCAGCAGTGAGGAAGACTTAGGCAATCAGCCCCAGCATTTT,CASSEEDLGNQPQHF
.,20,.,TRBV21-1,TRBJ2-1,TGTGCCAGCAGCAAGACCCCCCCAGCTCGACTAGCGGGGGGGGACGGTGAGCAGTTCTTC,CASSKTPPARLAGGDGEQFF
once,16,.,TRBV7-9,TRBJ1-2,TGTGCCAGCAGCTTAGATGGAAGCGGGACTTACTATGGCTACACCTTC,CASSLDGSGTYYGYTF